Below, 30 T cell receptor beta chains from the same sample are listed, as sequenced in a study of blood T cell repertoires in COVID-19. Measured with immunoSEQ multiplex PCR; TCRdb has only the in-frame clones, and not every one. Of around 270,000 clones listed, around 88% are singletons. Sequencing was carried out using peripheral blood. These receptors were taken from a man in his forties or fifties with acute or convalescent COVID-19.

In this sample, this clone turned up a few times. Written as DNA, the CDR3 is TGCGCCAGCAGCTCGTCCGGGACAGGGCCGCAGTATACGCAGTATTTT. Its translation: CASSSSGTGPQYTQYF. V gene TRBV5-1 combines with J gene TRBJ2-3; 9 positions agree with TRBD1. The V gene's germline CDR1 is SGHRS and CDR2 YFSETQ. V shed 3 bases, J shed 7 bases, and the junction held 12 bases outside the gene matches. The CDR3 has 16 residues.

CDR3 sequence (DNA): TGTGCCTGGAGCGAACTAGCTTTTGGCATTCAGTACTTC. It is translated as CAWSELAFGIQYF. The J gene is TRBJ2-4, the V gene TRBV30; possibly TRBD2 for D (6 bases). The ends were cut back, 3 bases at V and 9 bases at J, with 15 bases in the middle. CDR1 and CDR2 (germline): GTSNPN, SVGIG (reference sequence). CDR3 length equals 13 residues.

CDR3 DNA sequence: TGCGCCAGCAGCCCTCAGCAGGGGGCGAATGAAAAACTGTTTTTT. Encoded protein: CASSPQQGANEKLFF. The gene calls are TRBV5-1 and TRBJ1-4; 8 bases fit TRBD1. The CDR3 covers 15 residues. V shed 4 bases, J shed 5 bases, and the junction held 7 bases outside the gene matches. CDR1 SGHRS and CDR2 YFSETQ come from the germline V gene.

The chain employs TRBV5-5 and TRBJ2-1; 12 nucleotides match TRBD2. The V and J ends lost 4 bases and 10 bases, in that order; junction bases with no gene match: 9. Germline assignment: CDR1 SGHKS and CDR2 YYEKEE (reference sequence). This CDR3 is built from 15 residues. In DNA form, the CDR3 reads TGTGCCAGCAGCGATGGACTAGCGGGGCCCAGAGAGCAGTTCTTC. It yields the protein CASSDGLAGPREQFF.

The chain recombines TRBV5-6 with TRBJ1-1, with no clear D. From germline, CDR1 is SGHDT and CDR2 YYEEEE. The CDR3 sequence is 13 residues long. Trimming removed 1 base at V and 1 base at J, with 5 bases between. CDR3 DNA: TGTGCCAGCAGCTTGTTTAAGAACACTGAAGCTTTCTTT. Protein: CASSLFKNTEAFF.

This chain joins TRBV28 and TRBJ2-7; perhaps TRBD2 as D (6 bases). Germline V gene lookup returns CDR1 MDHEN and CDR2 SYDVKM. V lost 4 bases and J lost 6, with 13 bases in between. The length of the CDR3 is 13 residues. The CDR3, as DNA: TGTGCCAGCAGTTCAGGGCGGGGAAGCGAGCAGTACTTC. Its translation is CASSSGRGSEQYF.

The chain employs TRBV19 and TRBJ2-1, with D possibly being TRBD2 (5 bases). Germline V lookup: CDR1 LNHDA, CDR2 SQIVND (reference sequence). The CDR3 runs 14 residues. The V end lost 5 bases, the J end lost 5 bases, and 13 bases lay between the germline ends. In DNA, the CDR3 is TGTGCCAGTAGTCTTGGAGAGGGCCACAATGAGCAGTTCTTC. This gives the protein CASSLGEGHNEQFF. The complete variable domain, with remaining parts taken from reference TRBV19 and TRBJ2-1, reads DGGITQSPKYLFRKEGQNVTLSCEQNLNHDAMYWYRQDPGQGLRLIYYSQIVNDFQKGDIAEGYSVSREKKESFPLTVTSAQKNPTAFYLCASSLGEGHNEQFFGPGTRLTVL.

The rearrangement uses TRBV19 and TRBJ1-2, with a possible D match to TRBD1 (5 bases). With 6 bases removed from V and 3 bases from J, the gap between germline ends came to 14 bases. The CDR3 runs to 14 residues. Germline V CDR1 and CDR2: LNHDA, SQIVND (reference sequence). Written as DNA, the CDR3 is TGTGCCAGTAGGAGGAGGGGATTGGACTATGGCTACACCTTC. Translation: CASRRRGLDYGYTF.

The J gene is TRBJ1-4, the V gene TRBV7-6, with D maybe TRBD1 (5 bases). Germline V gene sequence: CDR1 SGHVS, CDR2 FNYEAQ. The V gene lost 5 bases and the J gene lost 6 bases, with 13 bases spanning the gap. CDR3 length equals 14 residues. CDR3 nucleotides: TGTGCCAGCAGCCCCAGGGCGGGAGATGAAAAACTGTTTTTT. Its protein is CASSPRAGDEKLFF.

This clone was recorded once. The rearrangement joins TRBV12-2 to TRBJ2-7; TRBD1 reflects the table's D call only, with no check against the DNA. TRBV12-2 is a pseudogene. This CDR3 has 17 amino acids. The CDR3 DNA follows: TGTGCAAGTCGCCCCCCATCCGGGACAGCAATTCCGGGGGTCCGGGACTTC. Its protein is CASRPPSGTAIPGVRDF.

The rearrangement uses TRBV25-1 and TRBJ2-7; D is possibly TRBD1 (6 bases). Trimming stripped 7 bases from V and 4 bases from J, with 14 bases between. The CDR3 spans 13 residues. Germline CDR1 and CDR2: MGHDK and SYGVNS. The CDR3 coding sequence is TGTGCCAGCACGGGGCAGGGGTATTACGAGCAGTACTTC. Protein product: CASTGQGYYEQYF.

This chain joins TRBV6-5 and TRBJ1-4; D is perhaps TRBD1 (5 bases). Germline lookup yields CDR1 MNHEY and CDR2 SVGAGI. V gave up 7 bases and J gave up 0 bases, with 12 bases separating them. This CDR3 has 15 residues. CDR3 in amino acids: CASTLGGATNEKLFF. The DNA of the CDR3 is TGTGCCAGCACCTTGGGGGGAGCAACTAATGAAAAACTGTTTTTT.

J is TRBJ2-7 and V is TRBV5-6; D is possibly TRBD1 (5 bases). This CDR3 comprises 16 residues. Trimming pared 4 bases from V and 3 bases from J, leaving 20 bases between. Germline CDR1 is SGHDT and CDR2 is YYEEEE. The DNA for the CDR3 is TGTGCCAGCAGCCGTCGACAGCCTGGAAGCCTCTACGAGCAGTACTTC. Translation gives CASSRRQPGSLYEQYF.

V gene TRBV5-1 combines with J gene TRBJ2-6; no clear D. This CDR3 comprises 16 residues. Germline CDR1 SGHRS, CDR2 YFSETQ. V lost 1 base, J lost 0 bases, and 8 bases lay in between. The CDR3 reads CASSLRVTSGANVLTF. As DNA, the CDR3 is TGCGCCAGCAGCTTGAGAGTTACCTCTGGGGCCAACGTCCTGACTTTC.

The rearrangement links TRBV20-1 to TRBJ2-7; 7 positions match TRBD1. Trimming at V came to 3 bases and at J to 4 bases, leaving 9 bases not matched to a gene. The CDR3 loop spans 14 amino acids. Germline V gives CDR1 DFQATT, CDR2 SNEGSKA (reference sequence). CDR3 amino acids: CSASGQERAYEQYF. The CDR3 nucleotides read TGCAGTGCTAGTGGACAGGAACGGGCATACGAGCAGTACTTC.

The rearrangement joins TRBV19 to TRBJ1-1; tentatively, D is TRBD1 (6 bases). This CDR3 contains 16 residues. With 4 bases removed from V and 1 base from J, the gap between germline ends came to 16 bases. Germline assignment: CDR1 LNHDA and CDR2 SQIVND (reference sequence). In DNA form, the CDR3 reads TGTGCCAGTAGTACCCAAGGGGGGGCCGGGAACACTGAAGCTTTCTTT. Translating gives CASSTQGGAGNTEAFF.

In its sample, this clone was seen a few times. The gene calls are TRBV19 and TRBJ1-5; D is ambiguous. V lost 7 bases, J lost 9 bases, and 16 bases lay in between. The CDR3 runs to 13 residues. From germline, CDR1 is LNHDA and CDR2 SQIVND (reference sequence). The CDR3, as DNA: TGTGCCAGTACCACGACCGGAGGAGGGCCCCAGCATTTT. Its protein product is CASTTTGGGPQHF.

In DNA form, the CDR3 reads TGTGCCATCAGGGACAGGGGAACGCCCCAGCATTTT. Its translation is CAIRDRGTPQHF. J is TRBJ1-5 and V is TRBV10-3; 9 bases line up with TRBD1. This CDR3 has 12 amino acids. With V trimmed by 6 bases and J by 9 bases, 3 bases remained unmatched. Germline CDR1 reads ENHRY; CDR2 reads SYGVKD.

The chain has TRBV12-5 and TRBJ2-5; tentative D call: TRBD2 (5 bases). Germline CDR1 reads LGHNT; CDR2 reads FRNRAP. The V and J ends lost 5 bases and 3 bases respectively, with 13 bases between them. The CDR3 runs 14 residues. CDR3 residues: CASGPPDGEETQYF. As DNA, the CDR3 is TGTGCTAGTGGTCCTCCGGACGGGGAAGAGACCCAGTACTTC. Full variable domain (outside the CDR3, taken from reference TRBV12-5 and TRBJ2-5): DARVTQTPRHKVTEMGQEVTMRCQPILGHNTVFWYRQTMMQGLELLAYFRNRAPLDDSGMPKDRFSAEMPDATLATLKIQPSEPRDSAVYFCASGPPDGEETQYFGPGTRLLVL.

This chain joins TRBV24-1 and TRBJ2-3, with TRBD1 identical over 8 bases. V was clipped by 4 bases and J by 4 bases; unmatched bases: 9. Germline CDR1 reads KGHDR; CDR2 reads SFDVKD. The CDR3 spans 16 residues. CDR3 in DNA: TGTGCCACCAGTGACTCCAGACAGGGGTGGTCAGATACGCAGTATTTT. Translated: CATSDSRQGWSDTQYF.

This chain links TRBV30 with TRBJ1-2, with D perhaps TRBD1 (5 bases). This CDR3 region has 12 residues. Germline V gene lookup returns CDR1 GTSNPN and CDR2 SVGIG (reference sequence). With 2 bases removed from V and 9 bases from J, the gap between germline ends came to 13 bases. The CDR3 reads CAWSQGFVSYTF. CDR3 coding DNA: TGTGCCTGGAGTCAGGGTTTCGTGAGCTACACCTTC.

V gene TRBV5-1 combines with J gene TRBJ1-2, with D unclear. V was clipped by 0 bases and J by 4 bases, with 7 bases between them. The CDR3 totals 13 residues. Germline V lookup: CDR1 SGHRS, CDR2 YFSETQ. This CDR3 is CASSLAGSYGYTF. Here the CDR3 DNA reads TGCGCCAGCAGCTTGGCAGGATCCTATGGCTACACCTTC.

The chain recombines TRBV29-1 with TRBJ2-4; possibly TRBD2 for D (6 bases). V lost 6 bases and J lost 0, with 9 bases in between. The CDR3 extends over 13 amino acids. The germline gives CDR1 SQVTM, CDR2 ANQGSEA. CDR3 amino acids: CSVGGLAKNIQYF. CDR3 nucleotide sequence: TGCAGCGTGGGGGGACTAGCCAAAAACATTCAGTACTTC.

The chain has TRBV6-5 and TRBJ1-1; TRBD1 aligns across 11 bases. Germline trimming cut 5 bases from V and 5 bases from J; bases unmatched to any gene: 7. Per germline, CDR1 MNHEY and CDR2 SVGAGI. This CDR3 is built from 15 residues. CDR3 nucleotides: TGTGCCAGCAGTCCCGGACAGGGGGCGAGAACTGAAGCTTTCTTT. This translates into CASSPGQGARTEAFF.

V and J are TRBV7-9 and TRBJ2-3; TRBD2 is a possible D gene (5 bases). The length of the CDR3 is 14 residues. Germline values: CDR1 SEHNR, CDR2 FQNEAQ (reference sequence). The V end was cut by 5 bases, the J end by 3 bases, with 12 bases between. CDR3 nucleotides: TGTGCCAGCAGCGCGGGTGGCGGTACAGATACGCAGTATTTT. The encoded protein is CASSAGGGTDTQYF.

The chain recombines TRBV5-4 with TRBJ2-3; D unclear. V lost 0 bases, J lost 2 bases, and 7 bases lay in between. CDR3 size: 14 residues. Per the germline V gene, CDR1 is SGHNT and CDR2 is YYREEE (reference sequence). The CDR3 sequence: CASSLGLLTDTQYF. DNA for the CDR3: TGTGCCAGCAGCTTGGGGCTTCTCACAGATACGCAGTATTTT.

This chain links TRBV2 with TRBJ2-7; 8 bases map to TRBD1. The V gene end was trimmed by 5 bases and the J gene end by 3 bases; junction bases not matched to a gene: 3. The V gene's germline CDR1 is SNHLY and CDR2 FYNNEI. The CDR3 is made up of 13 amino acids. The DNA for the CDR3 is TGTGCCAGCAGTTGGACAGGGATCTACGAGCAGTACTTC. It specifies CASSWTGIYEQYF.

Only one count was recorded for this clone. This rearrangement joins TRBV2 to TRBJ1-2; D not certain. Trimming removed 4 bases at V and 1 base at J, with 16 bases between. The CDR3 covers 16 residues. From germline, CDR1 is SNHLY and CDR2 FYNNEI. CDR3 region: CASSGLLRPRNYGYTF. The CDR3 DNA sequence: TGTGCCAGCAGTGGTCTGTTGAGGCCTCGTAACTATGGCTACACCTTC.

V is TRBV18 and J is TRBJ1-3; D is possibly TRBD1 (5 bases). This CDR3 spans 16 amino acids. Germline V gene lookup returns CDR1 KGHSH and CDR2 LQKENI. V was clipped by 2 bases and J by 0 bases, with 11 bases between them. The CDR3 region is CASSPETVSSGNTIYF. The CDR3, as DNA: TGTGCCAGCTCACCAGAGACAGTGAGCTCTGGAAACACCATATATTTT.

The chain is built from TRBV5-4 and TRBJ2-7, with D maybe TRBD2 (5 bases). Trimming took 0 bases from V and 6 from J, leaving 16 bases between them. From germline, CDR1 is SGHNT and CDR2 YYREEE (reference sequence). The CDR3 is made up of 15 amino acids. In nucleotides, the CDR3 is TGTGCCAGCAGCTTGGACGGGGTAGGACGTGGCGAGCAGTACTTC. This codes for CASSLDGVGRGEQYF. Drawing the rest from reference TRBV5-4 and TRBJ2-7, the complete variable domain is ETGVTQSPTHLIKTRGQQVTLRCSSQSGHNTVSWYQQALGQGPQFIFQYYREEENGRGNFPPRFSGLQFPNYSSELNVNALELDDSALYLCASSLDGVGRGEQYFGPGTRLTVT.